This section outlines one T cell receptor beta chain sequence together with its context. There is no known antigen for this receptor. Nothing much larger sits one base from this clone, and base qualities are not available. Genomic DNA was extracted from sorted cells for sequencing of the TCRbeta CDR3 region. The immunoSEQ Assay was used for sequencing of TCRbeta CDR3 regions. As stored in TCRdb, this immuneACCESS dataset retains in-frame rearrangements with V and J assigned. A fraction of the clones does not appear; measured against another copy, unresolved V genes explain less than half of the discrepancy, and the remainder lacks a known reason. The sample includes some 70,000 clones, with around 88% observed a single time. The biggest ten clones account for 2.5% to 3% of the sample. The record originates from a study of OX40 agonist ivuxolimab in advanced cancers. As for the study more broadly: Ivuxolimab was a fully human IgG2 agonistic monoclonal antibody targeting the costimulatory receptor OX40 (CD134). Among the 52 dose-escalation patients, about 20 had hepatocellular carcinoma, approximately 15 melanoma, 9 renal cell carcinoma and 9 head and neck cancer. The monotherapy dose-escalation portion (N ≈ 57 patients) of the phase I ivuxolimab trial is reported in the paper. Intravenous ivuxolimab was administered to patients every 2 weeks at six dose levels: 0.01, 0.1, 0.3, 1.5, 3 and 10 mg/kg. In the dose-escalation cohort, about four fifths of patients were male, and the mean age was around 65 years with a range of roughly 20 to 80. Peripheral TCRbeta sequencing aimed to test whether ivuxolimab altered TCR sequence diversity and caused clonal T-cell expansion. Partial responses occurred in three dose-escalation patients, of whom one had hepatocellular carcinoma and two had cutaneous melanoma. Patients were allowed to have had prior anti-PD-1, anti-PD-L1 or anti-CTLA-4 therapy, and approximately 41% of the dose-escalation patients had previously received checkpoint inhibitors.

Study-wide conclusions, independent of this receptor: At doses of 0.1 to 3.0 mg/kg, clonal expansion of both CD4+ and CD8+ T cells in blood was seen between baseline and week 6. After ivuxolimab, CD8+ T cells had more expanded clones than CD4+ T cells on average. The antigen specificity of the clonally expanded peripheral T cells was not determined. Low levels of normalized T-cell clonal expansion were also seen in some nonresponding patients. In the 0.1-3.0 mg/kg groups, partial responders were among the patients with the lowest normalized peripheral clonal expansion, particularly in CD8+ T cells.

Patients with a history of autoimmune disease or receiving systemic immunosuppression were excluded from the trial. Peripheral blood for TCR sequencing was collected from all dose cohorts at baseline, on cycle 4 day 1, and on cycle 7 day 1. Samples were obtained from an open-label, multicenter, first-in-human phase I dose-escalation trial of ivuxolimab. Adults with locally advanced or metastatic melanoma, renal cell, hepatocellular, or head and neck squamous cell carcinoma were enrolled in the trial. Before TCR sequencing, CD4+ T cells and CD8+ T cells from peripheral blood were sorted into separate populations. The CDR1 and CDR2 encoded by the germline V gene are SNHLY and FYNNEI. Between the V and J ends, shortened by 3 bases and 2 bases respectively, the junction contains 2 bases. There are 12 amino acids in the CDR3, from cysteine to phenylalanine inclusive. Just the 36-base CDR3 DNA is kept, in frame starting at base 1.

This receptor was obtained from an adult with an advanced solid tumor such as melanoma, head and neck, liver or kidney cancer. Source: CD4+ or CD8+ T cells sorted from blood, taken in a trial of the OX40 agonist ivuxolimab. Recombination linked TRBV2 to TRBJ1-3; the D segment cannot be called with confidence. The CDR3 protein sequence reads: CASSEAGNTIYF. The nucleotides are TGTGCCAGCAGTGAGGCTGGAAACACCATATATTTT. Reference TRBV2 and TRBJ1-3 genes cover what lies past the CDR3, so the full variable domain is EPEVTQTPSHQVTQMGQEVILRCVPISNHLYFYWYRQILGQKVEFLVSFYNNEISEKSEIFDDQFSVERPDGSNFTLKIRSTKLEDSAMYFCASSEAGNTIYFGEGSWLTVV.